This is a list of T cell receptor beta chains from one sample in a study of post-analysis software for immune sequencing data. TCRdb analysed the PCR reads with MiXCR anew, one entry per CDR3 protein. The sample has 700,000 to 900,000 distinct CDR3 sequences; around 45% are singletons. Material: blood. These receptors were taken from a girl aged 10 to 17 with multiple sclerosis. CDR3s include the opening cysteine and the closing phenylalanine or tryptophan. The D gene is left open where the match is weak. Size is omitted from some rows. Given values are once, few, many or a class for expanded clones.

D gene: TRBD1; V gene: TRBV4-1; J gene: TRBJ2-7; clone size: few; CDR3 DNA: TGCGCCAGCAGCCAAGATGGTCCACAGGGGTTTGTAAGCGAGCAGTACTTC; CDR3 protein: CASSQDGPQGFVSEQYF
D gene: .; V gene: TRBV6-6; J gene: TRBJ2-3; clone size: few; CDR3 DNA: TGTGCCAGCGATGATGTCGGGGAGAGGGGAGATACGCAGTATTTT; CDR3 protein: CASDDVGERGDTQYF
D gene: .; V gene: TRBV25-1; J gene: TRBJ1-2; clone size: few; CDR3 DNA: TGTGCCAGCAGTGAATATTTCCAGGGCCACTATGGCTACACCTTC; CDR3 protein: CASSEYFQGHYGYTF
D gene: .; V gene: TRBV5-1; J gene: TRBJ1-2; clone size: .; CDR3 DNA: TGCGCCAGCAGCTTGGACCAAATACCTCGACAGGCAAACTATGGCTACACCTTC; CDR3 protein: CASSLDQIPRQANYGYTF
D gene: .; V gene: TRBV9; J gene: TRBJ2-1; clone size: few; CDR3 DNA: TGTGCCAGCAGCGGCCGCAGCCGGGGCCGCTCCTACAATGAGCAGTTCTTC; CDR3 protein: CASSGRSRGRSYNEQFF
D gene: TRBD2; V gene: TRBV11-2; J gene: TRBJ2-7; clone size: .; CDR3 DNA: TGTGCCAGCAGCTCGGAAGCGGGAGGGTCCTACGAGCAGTACTTC; CDR3 protein: CASSSEAGGSYEQYF
D gene: TRBD1; V gene: TRBV12-3/TRBV12-4; J gene: TRBJ1-6; clone size: .; CDR3 DNA: TGTGCCAGCAGTCCGGGACAGTATAATTCACCCCTCCACTTT; CDR3 protein: CASSPGQYNSPLHF
D gene: .; V gene: TRBV20-1; J gene: TRBJ1-6; clone size: .; CDR3 DNA: TGCAGTGCTAACAGGAATTCACCCCTCCACTTT; CDR3 protein: CSANRNSPLHF
D gene: .; V gene: TRBV9; J gene: TRBJ2-5; clone size: few; CDR3 DNA: TGTGCCAGCAGCGTAGGAGTTCGGGGTGAAGGAGAGACCCAGTACTTC; CDR3 protein: CASSVGVRGEGETQYF
D gene: .; V gene: TRBV15; J gene: TRBJ1-5; clone size: few; CDR3 DNA: TGTGCCACCAGCGGGGCAAACCAGCCCCAGCATTTT; CDR3 protein: CATSGANQPQHF
D gene: .; V gene: TRBV15; J gene: TRBJ1-6; clone size: .; CDR3 DNA: TGTGCCACCAGCAGAGATTTGGGGATAGGGTCACCCCTCCACTTT; CDR3 protein: CATSRDLGIGSPLHF
D gene: TRBD1; V gene: TRBV20-1; J gene: TRBJ1-2; clone size: few; CDR3 DNA: TGCAGTGCTAGAGATGACGGACAGGTGGACTACACCTTC; CDR3 protein: CSARDDGQVDYTF
D gene: .; V gene: TRBV5-6; J gene: TRBJ2-3; clone size: .; CDR3 DNA: TGTGCCAGCAGCTTGCAGGGGCCGGTAGATACGCAGTATTTT; CDR3 protein: CASSLQGPVDTQYF
D gene: TRBD2; V gene: TRBV12-3/TRBV12-4; J gene: TRBJ2-3; clone size: few; CDR3 DNA: TGTGCCAGCAGCCCTGGGACTAGCGGGATAGGGTTCACAGATACGCAGTATTTT; CDR3 protein: CASSPGTSGIGFTDTQYF
D gene: .; V gene: TRBV20-1; J gene: TRBJ1-1; clone size: .; CDR3 DNA: TGCAGTGCTAGAGATCCCAGGGTCACTGAAGCTTTCTTT; CDR3 protein: CSARDPRVTEAFF
D gene: .; V gene: TRBV7-9; J gene: TRBJ2-7; clone size: few; CDR3 DNA: TGTGCCAGCAGCATTACTAGGAGCCTCCACGAGCAGTACTTC; CDR3 protein: CASSITRSLHEQYF
D gene: .; V gene: TRBV20-1; J gene: TRBJ1-1; clone size: .; CDR3 DNA: TGCAGTGCTAGCTGGCGGGGGGTGAACACTGAAGCTTTCTTT; CDR3 protein: CSASWRGVNTEAFF
D gene: .; V gene: TRBV29-1; J gene: TRBJ2-1; clone size: few; CDR3 DNA: TGCAGCGTTGAAGCCAGAGGCACCCGAAGCGAGCAGTTCTTC; CDR3 protein: CSVEARGTRSEQFF
D gene: .; V gene: TRBV5-1; J gene: TRBJ2-5; clone size: .; CDR3 DNA: TGCGCCAGCAGCTTGGACGGGACACTATCGGAGACCCAGTACTTC; CDR3 protein: CASSLDGTLSETQYF
D gene: .; V gene: TRBV7-9; J gene: TRBJ2-7; clone size: once; CDR3 DNA: TGTGCCACAGAAGGGACCTCCTACGAGCAGTACTTC; CDR3 protein: CATEGTSYEQYF
D gene: TRBD1; V gene: TRBV2; J gene: TRBJ1-1; clone size: .; CDR3 DNA: TGTGCCAGCAGTCCTCCACAGGGGGCGGATGAAGCTTTCTTT; CDR3 protein: CASSPPQGADEAFF
D gene: TRBD1; V gene: TRBV5-1; J gene: TRBJ1-1; clone size: .; CDR3 DNA: TGCGCCAGCAGCCCCGCGGGACAGACGAACACTGAAGCTTTCTTT; CDR3 protein: CASSPAGQTNTEAFF
D gene: TRBD2; V gene: TRBV30; J gene: TRBJ2-7; clone size: .; CDR3 DNA: TGTGCCTGGAGTGTCCCTAGCGGGTATAAGAGCTACGAGCAGTACTTC; CDR3 protein: CAWSVPSGYKSYEQYF
D gene: .; V gene: TRBV7-9; J gene: TRBJ2-7; clone size: .; CDR3 DNA: TGTGCCAGCAGCTCCAACCTCGTGGACTACACCTACGAGCAGTACTTC; CDR3 protein: CASSSNLVDYTYEQYF
D gene: .; V gene: TRBV5-6; J gene: TRBJ2-7; clone size: .; CDR3 DNA: TGTGCCAGCAGCGCCCGACTTGTTCACTACGAGCAGTACTTC; CDR3 protein: CASSARLVHYEQYF
D gene: .; V gene: TRBV14; J gene: TRBJ1-2; clone size: .; CDR3 DNA: TGTACCAGCAGCCTCGGACCGGATCTAGAATCTAACTATGGCTACACCTTC; CDR3 protein: CTSSLGPDLESNYGYTF
D gene: TRBD2; V gene: TRBV29-1; J gene: TRBJ2-3; clone size: few; CDR3 DNA: TGCAGCGTTGATAGGCGGGAGTCGGGAGATACGCAGTATTTT; CDR3 protein: CSVDRRESGDTQYF
D gene: TRBD1; V gene: TRBV7-9; J gene: TRBJ2-7; clone size: .; CDR3 DNA: TGTGCCAGCAGCTCGGAACAGGGGGTCTCCTACGAGCAGTACTTC; CDR3 protein: CASSSEQGVSYEQYF